This T cell receptor (beta chain) stems from a study of T cell repertoires in cytomegalovirus infection. On the study more broadly: TCR beta signatures that were public indicated CMV infection and matching HLA type. Study outcomes and limitations: CMV carriers having the relevant HLA were flagged by cumulative public TCR beta family frequency. HLA-C-restricted, CMV-specific TCR beta clonotypes were dominant ex vivo.

TCRdb re-analysed the reads in MiXCR, keeping a single row per CDR3 protein. Of hundreds of thousands of distinct CDR3 sequences in the sample, around 10% were seen once. This clonotype was found many times. The antigen is unknown. Sequencing was carried out using PBMCs. The clonotype was recovered from a human donor in good health (CMV status not recorded). Some clones in this sample may be carry-over from other donors' samples.

This CDR3 is CASSGTEYNEQFF. The DNA for the CDR3 is TGTGCCAGCAGCGGGACAGAATACAATGAGCAGTTCTTC. The V and J genes are TRBV7-3 and TRBJ2-1; 7 bases are a match to TRBD1. Looked up from germline, CDR1 is SGHTA and CDR2 is FQGTGA. V was clipped by 5 bases and J by 4 bases; unmatched bases: 2. The CDR3 spans 13 residues.